The present TCR beta chain was sequenced within a study of CD8 T cells in Susac syndrome. After extraction with the RNeasy kit, roughly 0.45 to 1 ug of the RNA was reverse transcribed using random hexamers. TCRdb analysed the immunoSEQ multiplex PCR reads with MiXCR anew, one entry per CDR3 protein. The top ten clones hold 0.35% to 0.4% of a sample with 78,000 or so distinct CDR3 sequences, roughly 94% of them seen once. The sequenced target, TCR beta, came from blood CD8+ and CD4+ T cells. CDR3 size: 18 residues. Between the trimmed V and J ends, which lost 3 bases and 2 bases, there was a span of 20 bases. Germline V gene data show CDR1 as LNHDA and CDR2 as SQIVND (reference sequence).

This sequence joins TRBV19 and TRBJ2-4; D possibly matches TRBD1 or TRBD2 (5 bases each). The source is a human donor with multiple sclerosis. The source material was CD8+ T cells from PBMCs. The CDR3 sequence: CASSMGVEGRGTKNIQYF. The CDR3 DNA is TGTGCCAGTAGTATGGGGGTAGAAGGTCGAGGAACCAAAAACATTCAGTACTTC.